These T cell receptor beta chains were read from a single sample in a study of OX40 agonist ivuxolimab in advanced cancers. The data were produced by immunoSEQ multiplex PCR, yet TCRdb's version contains in-frame clones alone and is incomplete. Of 55,000 to 85,000 clones in the sample, 87% are singletons; the top ten hold roughly 1.3%. Material: CD4+ or CD8+ T cells sorted from blood, obtained in a trial of the OX40 agonist ivuxolimab. All receptors come from an adult with an advanced solid tumor such as melanoma, head and neck, liver or kidney cancer. Both conserved end residues are part of each CDR3. A D gene is named only where the DNA matches it firmly. Clone size is given for some rows only: seen once, a few or many times, or a class if the clone is expanded.

d_gene	len	v_gene	abundance	j_gene	CDR3aa	CDR3nt
TRBD2	15	TRBV7-9	.	TRBJ2-7	CASSRLAGASYEQYF	TGTGCCAGCAGCAGACTAGCGGGAGCGTCCTACGAGCAGTACTTC
.	16	TRBV28	.	TRBJ2-5	CASSLSGGVPQETQYF	TGTGCCAGCAGTTTATCCGGGGGAGTACCGCAAGAGACCCAGTACTTC
.	15	TRBV6-5	.	TRBJ2-1	CASSPDGRGPNEQFF	TGTGCCAGCAGCCCCGATGGGAGAGGGCCCAATGAGCAGTTCTTC
TRBD1	15	TRBV7-2	.	TRBJ1-3	CASSQRQGPGNTIYF	TGTGCCAGCAGCCAGAGACAGGGGCCCGGAAACACCATATATTTT
TRBD1	15	TRBV11-2	.	TRBJ1-3	CASSLDRGNGNTIYF	TGTGCCAGCAGCCTGGACAGGGGGAATGGAAACACCATATATTTT
TRBD1	13	TRBV7-7	.	TRBJ2-7	CASSFRTGDEQYF	TGTGCTAGCAGCTTCCGCACAGGGGACGAGCAGTACTTC
TRBD1	17	TRBV14	.	TRBJ2-7	CASSQGLRTGVSYEQYF	TGTGCCAGCAGCCAAGGTCTCCGGACAGGGGTCTCCTACGAGCAGTACTTC
.	11	TRBV7-6	.	TRBJ2-7	CASSPGWEQYF	TGTGCCAGCAGCCCCGGCTGGGAGCAGTACTTC
TRBD2	15	TRBV7-6	.	TRBJ2-1	CASSVTSGRVNEQFF	TGTGCCAGCAGCGTAACTAGCGGGAGGGTAAATGAGCAGTTCTTC
.	15	TRBV7-2	.	TRBJ2-2	CASSLVGLSTGELFF	TGTGCCAGCAGCTTAGTGGGACTCAGCACCGGGGAGCTGTTTTTT
.	16	TRBV7-2	.	TRBJ1-1	CASSLTSRGRNTEAFF	TGTGCCAGCAGCTTAACCTCGCGGGGCAGGAACACTGAAGCTTTCTTT
TRBD2	17	TRBV5-5	.	TRBJ2-5	CASSLAGLAGGRETQYF	TGTGCCAGCAGCTTGGCGGGGCTAGCGGGGGGGCGAGAGACCCAGTACTTC
.	16	TRBV19	.	TRBJ2-3	CASSNPTGARTDTQYF	TGTGCCAGTAGTAACCCGACGGGGGCCCGCACAGATACGCAGTATTTT
.	15	TRBV6-6	.	TRBJ1-5	CASSYGGGGNQPQHF	TGTGCCAGCAGTTACGGGGGAGGTGGCAATCAGCCCCAGCATTTT
TRBD1	17	TRBV5-5	.	TRBJ1-4	CASSFVGFGTVGEKLFF	TGTGCCAGCAGCTTTGTGGGGTTCGGGACAGTTGGTGAAAAACTGTTTTTT
TRBD1	14	TRBV7-2	.	TRBJ2-3	CASSGTGGTDTQYF	TGTGCCAGCAGCGGGACAGGGGGCACAGATACGCAGTATTTT
.	15	TRBV15	.	TRBJ1-1	CATSRGGRAATEAFF	TGTGCCACCAGCAGAGGGGGCAGGGCGGCCACTGAAGCTTTCTTT
.	14	TRBV10-1	.	TRBJ2-5	CASSGPTEKETQYF	TGCGCCAGCAGTGGACCAACAGAGAAAGAGACCCAGTACTTC
.	13	TRBV6-6	few	TRBJ1-2	CASRLDSNYGYTF	TGTGCCAGCAGACTGGACAGTAACTATGGCTACACCTTC
.	14	TRBV11-2	.	TRBJ2-3	CASSRMTSTDTQYF	TGTGCCAGCAGCCGTATGACTAGCACAGATACGCAGTATTTT
TRBD2	18	TRBV4-1	few	TRBJ2-1	CASSQRASGSSTYNEQFF	TGCGCCAGCAGCCAACGGGCTAGCGGGAGCAGCACTTACAATGAGCAGTTCTTC
.	15	TRBV6-6	.	TRBJ1-1	CASSPPFDENTEAFF	TGTGCCAGCAGTCCCCCGTTCGACGAGAACACTGAAGCTTTCTTT
.	12	TRBV2	.	TRBJ2-1	CASSEWGGEQFF	TGTGCCAGCAGTGAGTGGGGCGGGGAGCAGTTCTTC
TRBD1	15	TRBV18	.	TRBJ1-5	CASSPRGDSYQPQHF	TGTGCCAGCTCACCACGTGGGGACAGCTATCAGCCCCAGCATTTT
.	12	TRBV30	.	TRBJ2-7	CAWADGRYEQYF	TGTGCCTGGGCCGACGGCCGGTACGAGCAGTACTTC
TRBD2	15	TRBV18	.	TRBJ2-1	CASSGGLAAHNEQFF	TGTGCCAGCTCGGGGGGACTAGCGGCTCACAATGAGCAGTTCTTC
TRBD1	15	TRBV5-6	.	TRBJ2-5	CASSLLGQGQETQYF	TGTGCCAGCAGCTTGTTGGGACAGGGGCAAGAGACCCAGTACTTC
.	12	TRBV28	.	TRBJ2-7	CASSLLGLEQYF	TGTGCCAGCAGTTTATTAGGGCTGGAGCAGTACTTC
TRBD1	16	TRBV30	few	TRBJ2-3	CAWSGPYRGRTDTQYF	TGTGCCTGGAGTGGTCCTTACAGGGGACGCACAGATACGCAGTATTTT
.	13	TRBV4-3	.	TRBJ1-5	CASSQDTQQPQHF	TGCGCCAGCAGCCAAGATACTCAGCAGCCCCAGCATTTT
.	14	TRBV6-1	.	TRBJ1-6	CASSRDRQNSPLHF	TGTGCCAGCAGTAGAGACAGACAGAATTCACCCCTCCACTTT
.	15	TRBV29-1	.	TRBJ1-4	CSVRTQGGTNEKLFF	TGCAGCGTCCGAACCCAGGGTGGAACTAATGAAAAACTGTTTTTT
.	16	TRBV27	.	TRBJ2-2	CASSFSSSLLTGELFF	TGTGCCAGCAGTTTCTCGTCTAGCCTCCTCACCGGGGAGCTGTTTTTT
TRBD1	13	TRBV9	.	TRBJ1-2	CASSVRTGDGYTF	TGTGCCAGCAGCGTACGGACAGGGGACGGCTACACCTTC
TRBD1	13	TRBV7-3	.	TRBJ2-1	CASSLDRGNEQFF	TGTGCCAGCAGCTTGGACAGGGGCAATGAGCAGTTCTTC
TRBD2	16	TRBV7-3	.	TRBJ2-1	CASSSTGLAGDNEQFF	TGTGCCAGCAGCTCCACGGGGCTAGCGGGGGACAATGAGCAGTTCTTC
.	12	TRBV30	.	TRBJ1-5	CAGGGGHQPQHF	TGTGCCGGCGGTGGGGGTCATCAGCCCCAGCATTTT
.	15	TRBV6-5	.	TRBJ1-3	CASRNSGLSGNTIYF	TGTGCCAGCAGGAACAGCGGCCTTTCCGGAAACACCATATATTTT
.	15	TRBV12-5	.	TRBJ1-1	CASGLVTQGDTEAFF	TGTGCTAGTGGTTTGGTCACTCAGGGAGATACTGAAGCTTTCTTT
.	15	TRBV4-3	.	TRBJ2-7	CASSQGLIGTYEQYF	TGCGCCAGCAGCCAAGGTCTTATAGGTACCTACGAGCAGTACTTC
TRBD1	15	TRBV7-2	.	TRBJ1-2	CASSSRTGGGYGYTF	TGTGCCAGCAGTTCCCGGACAGGGGGCGGCTATGGCTACACCTTC
.	13	TRBV6-4	.	TRBJ1-1	CASSANMNTEAFF	TGTGCCAGCAGTGCCAACATGAACACTGAAGCTTTCTTT
.	14	TRBV6-6	.	TRBJ2-1	CASSLRSSYNEQFF	TGTGCCAGCAGTCTCAGGAGCTCCTACAATGAGCAGTTCTTC
TRBD1	15	TRBV7-2	.	TRBJ1-5	CASSLETGFNQPQHF	TGTGCCAGCAGCTTAGAGACAGGGTTTAATCAGCCCCAGCATTTT
.	15	TRBV28	.	TRBJ1-2	CASSPPDRPNYGYTF	TGTGCCAGCAGCCCCCCGGACAGACCAAACTATGGCTACACCTTC
.	14	TRBV19	.	TRBJ1-1	CASSIEGSRPGAFF	TGTGCCAGTAGTATAGAGGGATCTCGGCCAGGAGCTTTCTTT
.	13	TRBV5-1	.	TRBJ1-1	CASNQGFPSQAFF	TGCGCCAGCAACCAGGGGTTCCCTTCCCAAGCTTTCTTT
.	15	TRBV30	.	TRBJ1-1	CACSKGTPGTTEAFF	TGTGCCTGTTCTAAAGGGACTCCCGGGACCACTGAAGCTTTCTTT
.	14	TRBV7-8	.	TRBJ2-7	CASSARDTPNEQYF	TGTGCCAGCAGCGCCCGGGACACCCCCAACGAGCAGTACTTC
.	15	TRBV6-5	.	TRBJ1-1	CASSYSDPARTEAFF	TGTGCCAGCAGTTACTCGGACCCCGCACGGACTGAAGCTTTCTTT
.	14	TRBV11-2	.	TRBJ1-3	CASSQGLTGNTIYF	TGTGCCAGCAGCCAGGGATTAACTGGAAACACCATATATTTT
TRBD1	15	TRBV6-1	.	TRBJ2-7	CASSMLRDRSYEQYF	TGTGCCAGCAGCATGCTCCGGGACAGATCCTACGAGCAGTACTTC
.	14	TRBV18	once	TRBJ2-5	CASSPWGGQETQYF	TGTGCCAGCTCACCATGGGGCGGCCAAGAGACCCAGTACTTC
TRBD2	16	TRBV10-3	.	TRBJ2-3	CAISDTSGGSTDTQYF	TGTGCCATCAGTGACACTAGCGGGGGTAGCACAGATACGCAGTATTTT
TRBD2	14	TRBV7-2	once	TRBJ2-3	CASSRSGGADTQYF	TGTGCCAGCAGCCGTAGCGGGGGGGCCGATACGCAGTATTTT